One and the same sample provided the 21 T cell receptor beta chains below, sequenced in a study of shared clonotypes between healthy human individuals. Some clones are missing from TCRdb's copy, which holds only in-frame ones; the method was immunoSEQ multiplex PCR. Of roughly 2.2 million clones in the sample, about nine tenths were seen once. The sequenced sample consisted of naive CD4+ T cells from PBMCs. Subset defined: CD45RA+ positively selected. These receptors were collected from a man younger than 35 in good health. Some clones in this sample may be carry-over from other donors' samples.

The V call is TRBV6-6, the J call TRBJ1-6, with a weak D call TRBD1 (6 bases). Trimming removed 5 bases from V and 5 bases from J, with 10 bases in between. The germline gives CDR1 MNHNY, CDR2 SVGAGI (reference sequence). The CDR3 totals 14 residues. The CDR3 loop reads CASSVGADNSPLHF. CDR3 sequence (DNA): TGTGCCAGCAGTGTGGGGGCTGATAATTCACCCCTCCACTTT.

The sample holds one count of this clone. The chain is built from TRBV7-3 and TRBJ2-2, with 7 bases matching TRBD2. V was clipped by 2 bases and J by 0 bases; unmatched bases: 6. Germline CDR1 reads SGHTA; CDR2 reads FQGTGA. This CDR3 comprises 17 residues. The CDR3 nucleotides are TGTGCCAGCAGCTTACTGGGAGCGGGACCGAACACCGGGGAGCTGTTTTTT. Its translation: CASSLLGAGPNTGELFF.

This clone occurred once. This chain joins TRBV6-6 and TRBJ2-3, with 7 bases identical to TRBD2. There are 16 residues in the CDR3. Germline loops: CDR1 MNHNY, CDR2 SVGAGI (reference sequence). J lost 5 bases, V lost 6 bases, and 14 bases had no gene match. CDR3 coding DNA: TGTGCCAGCAGCCGATTTGGCGGGAGAGAGGTAGATACGCAGTATTTT. The encoded protein is CASSRFGGREVDTQYF.

The chain carries TRBV5-4 and TRBJ2-1; no definite D call. The germline V gene encodes CDR1 SGHNT and CDR2 YYREEE (reference sequence). Deletions cut 5 bases from V and 7 bases from J, with 19 bases between. The CDR3 sequence is 15 residues long. CDR3 nucleotide sequence: TGTGCCAGCAGTCAGAGGAGCCGCCTGGGTAATGAGCAGTTCTTC. Amino acids: CASSQRSRLGNEQFF. The full variable domain, completed using reference TRBV5-4 and TRBJ2-1, is ETGVTQSPTHLIKTRGQQVTLRCSSQSGHNTVSWYQQALGQGPQFIFQYYREEENGRGNFPPRFSGLQFPNYSSELNVNALELDDSALYLCASSQRSRLGNEQFFGPGTRLTVL.

The genes are TRBV2 and TRBJ2-5; D remains ambiguous. The CDR3 spans 14 residues. V was pared by 3 bases and J by 2 bases, with 10 bases between. The germline V gene has CDR1 SNHLY and CDR2 FYNNEI. CDR3 residues: CASSDVSVQETQYF. The CDR3 DNA is TGTGCCAGCAGTGATGTAAGCGTACAAGAGACCCAGTACTTC.

This sequence joins TRBV7-9 and TRBJ2-7; 13 bases are a match to TRBD2. There are 17 residues in the CDR3. Germline V gene data show CDR1 as SEHNR and CDR2 as FQNEAQ (reference sequence). The junction had 4 bases not matched to a gene; V was cut back by 2 bases and J by 0 bases. The CDR3 loop reads CASSLRTSGSLSYEQYF. The DNA for the CDR3 is TGTGCCAGCAGCTTAAGGACTAGCGGGAGCCTCTCCTACGAGCAGTACTTC.

The chain joins TRBV6-1 to TRBJ2-2; D gene uncertain. The CDR3 has 14 amino acids. V lost 4 bases, J lost 1 base, and 7 bases lay in between. Germline V gives CDR1 MNHNS, CDR2 SASEGT. The CDR3 region is CASSVPRNTGELFF. The CDR3, as DNA: TGTGCCAGCAGTGTCCCGAGGAACACCGGGGAGCTGTTTTTT.

V gene TRBV27 combines with J gene TRBJ2-7; TRBD1 matches at 8 bases. The CDR3 is made up of 15 amino acids. After removal of 7 bases from V and 3 bases from J, the junction contained 11 bases not matched to a gene. From germline, CDR1 is MNHEY and CDR2 SMNVEV (reference sequence). CDR3 sequence: CASTSFGTGIYEQYF. The CDR3, as DNA: TGTGCCAGCACCTCGTTTGGGACAGGAATCTACGAGCAGTACTTC.

The rearrangement links TRBV5-1 to TRBJ2-5; D gene uncertain. V lost 3 bases, J lost 5 bases, and 11 bases lay in between. Germline V gene sequence: CDR1 SGHRS, CDR2 YFSETQ. This CDR3 has 13 amino acids. CDR3 sequence: CASSSLGGETQYF. The CDR3 DNA follows: TGCGCCAGCAGCTCCCTAGGTGGGGAGACCCAGTACTTC.

The chain is built from TRBV14 and TRBJ2-1, with D perhaps TRBD2 (6 bases). Deletions cut 8 bases from V and 0 bases from J, with 11 bases between. CDR3 size: 14 residues. Germline V gene data show CDR1 as SGHDN and CDR2 as FVKESK. The CDR3 coding sequence is TGTGCCAGCGGTGCCGGGAGCTCCTACAATGAGCAGTTCTTC. It encodes CASGAGSSYNEQFF.

The chain links TRBV7-2 to TRBJ2-5, with 11 bases identical to TRBD1. V lost 0 bases to trimming and J lost 7 bases; unmatched junction nucleotides: 7. Germline V gives CDR1 SGHTA, CDR2 FQGNSA. The CDR3 totals 16 residues. In nucleotides, the CDR3 is TGTGCCAGCAGCTTAGCAGGACAGGGGGCAATCCGGACCCAGTACTTC. It specifies CASSLAGQGAIRTQYF.

The chain has TRBV29-1 and TRBJ2-7; maybe TRBD2 (5 bases). Trimming shortened V by 6 bases and J by 3 bases, and 18 bases separated the two germline ends. The CDR3 consists of 14 residues. Germline assignment: CDR1 SQVTM and CDR2 ANQGSEA. The chain's CDR3 is CSVDAPGSVYEQYF. The CDR3 DNA is TGCAGCGTCGACGCACCGGGGTCCGTCTACGAGCAGTACTTC.

The chain joins TRBV28 to TRBJ1-5; tentative D call: TRBD1 (5 bases). The V end was cut by 3 bases, the J end by 7 bases, with 22 bases between. Per germline, CDR1 MDHEN and CDR2 SYDVKM. CDR3 length equals 17 residues. The CDR3 nucleotides are TGTGCCAGCAGTTTGCCGAGGGGACCTGGAAGTGGGCAGCCCCAGCATTTT. It codes for CASSLPRGPGSGQPQHF.

The chain has TRBV6-5 and TRBJ2-7; either TRBD1 or TRBD2 may fit D (6 bases each). The CDR3 covers 14 residues. Germline CDR1 and CDR2: MNHEY and SVGAGI. Trimming cost V 10 bases and J 1 base, with 17 bases left between them. CDR3 in amino acids: CATGAGRMSYEQYF. As DNA, the CDR3 is TGTGCCACGGGGGCAGGGCGGATGTCCTACGAGCAGTACTTC.

About this clone itself: This CDR3 is also generated by other DNA sequences in the sample. V usage is TRBV19 and J usage is TRBJ2-7, with 10 bases lining up with TRBD2. From germline, CDR1 is LNHDA and CDR2 SQIVND (reference sequence). The length of the CDR3 is 14 residues. Trimming removed 5 bases from V and 0 bases from J; junction bases left unmatched: 1. The CDR3 DNA follows: TGTGCCAGTAGTTCTAGCGGGAGCTCCTACGAGCAGTACTTC. This sequence encodes CASSSSGSSYEQYF.

The chain carries TRBV4-1 and TRBJ1-3; 11 nucleotides agree with TRBD1. V lost 1 base to trimming and J lost 6 bases; unmatched junction nucleotides: 2. CDR3 length: 15 residues. CDR1 and CDR2 (germline): MGHRA, YSYEKL. The CDR3 nucleotides are TGCGCCAGCAGCCAAGGGACAGGGGGCGAAAACACCATATATTTT. Translating it yields CASSQGTGGENTIYF.

The rearrangement links TRBV7-9 to TRBJ2-6, with TRBD1 as a possible D gene (5 bases). V lost 5 bases, J lost 0 bases, and 17 bases lay in between. There are 18 residues in the CDR3. Per the germline V gene, CDR1 is SEHNR and CDR2 is FQNEAQ (reference sequence). Here the CDR3 DNA reads TGTGCCAGCAGCCCCGCAGGGATACTCAGCTCTGGGGCCAACGTCCTGACTTTC. Protein sequence: CASSPAGILSSGANVLTF.

The chain has TRBV15 and TRBJ2-7; a weak D match, TRBD2 (6 bases). V lost 2 bases and J lost 0, with 8 bases in between. The CDR3 is 14 amino acids. Germline CDR1 LNHNV, CDR2 YYDKDF (reference sequence). CDR3 nucleotides: TGTGCCACCAGCAGACTAGCGTACTCCTACGAGCAGTACTTC. This encodes CATSRLAYSYEQYF.

The J gene is TRBJ2-7, the V gene TRBV19, with D tentatively TRBD2 (5 bases). From germline, CDR1 is LNHDA and CDR2 SQIVND (reference sequence). The CDR3 sequence is 14 residues long. Trimming removed 2 bases from V and 6 bases from J, with 14 bases in between. The DNA of the CDR3 is TGTGCCAGTAGTATAATTCGGGAATCCGGCGAGCAGTACTTC. It encodes CASSIIRESGEQYF. Full variable domain (missing parts from reference TRBV19 and TRBJ2-7): DGGITQSPKYLFRKEGQNVTLSCEQNLNHDAMYWYRQDPGQGLRLIYYSQIVNDFQKGDIAEGYSVSREKKESFPLTVTSAQKNPTAFYLCASSIIRESGEQYFGPGTRLTVT.

This clone was recorded only once. This chain connects TRBV15 to TRBJ1-4, with unresolved D. The V gene's germline CDR1 is LNHNV and CDR2 YYDKDF (reference sequence). CDR3 length: 15 amino acids. V gave up 1 base and J gave up 4 bases, with 10 bases separating them. The CDR3, as DNA: TGTGCCACCAGCAGAGTCGGCAGTAATAATGAAAAACTGTTTTTT. This codes for CATSRVGSNNEKLFF.

V gene TRBV10-3 combines with J gene TRBJ2-5; the D gene could be TRBD1 or TRBD2 (6 bases each). Between the trimmed V and J ends, which lost 3 bases and 1 base, there was a span of 15 bases. Per germline, CDR1 ENHRY and CDR2 SYGVKD. The CDR3 has 16 amino acids. The CDR3 loop reads CAISDEGGLTQETQYF. CDR3 coding DNA: TGTGCCATCAGTGACGAGGGGGGCCTTACCCAAGAGACCCAGTACTTC.